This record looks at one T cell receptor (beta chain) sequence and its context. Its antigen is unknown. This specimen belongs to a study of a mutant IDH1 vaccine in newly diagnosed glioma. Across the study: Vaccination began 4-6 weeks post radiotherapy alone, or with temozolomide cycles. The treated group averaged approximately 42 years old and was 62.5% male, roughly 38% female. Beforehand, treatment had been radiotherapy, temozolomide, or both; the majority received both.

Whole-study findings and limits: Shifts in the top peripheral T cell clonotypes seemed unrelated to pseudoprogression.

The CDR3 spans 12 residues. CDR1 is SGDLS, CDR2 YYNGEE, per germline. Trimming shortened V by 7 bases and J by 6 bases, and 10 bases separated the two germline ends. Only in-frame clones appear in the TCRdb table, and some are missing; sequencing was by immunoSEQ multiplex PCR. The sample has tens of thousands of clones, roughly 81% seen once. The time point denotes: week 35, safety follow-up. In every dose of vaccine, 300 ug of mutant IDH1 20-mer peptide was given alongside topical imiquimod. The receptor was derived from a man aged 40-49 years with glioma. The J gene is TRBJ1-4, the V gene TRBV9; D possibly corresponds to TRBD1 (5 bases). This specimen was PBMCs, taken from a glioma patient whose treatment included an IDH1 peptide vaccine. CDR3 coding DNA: TGTGCCAGCTCCAGAGGGGATGAAAAACTGTTTTTT. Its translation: CASSRGDEKLFF.